This entry lists 11 T cell receptor beta chains sequenced from one sample in a study of blood T cell repertoires in COVID-19 (dated by TCRdb to 2018 to 2021). The protocol used for the library was the immunoSEQ multiplex PCR assay. Sourced from immuneACCESS, this table was stored by TCRdb with only in-frame sequences that have V and J called. A share of the clones is absent; for the studies checked, an unresolved V gene accounts for under half, and the remainder has no known explanation. Counted in this sample were approximately 36,000 clones; roughly 84% of them appeared once. About 2.1% of the sample comes from the top ten. The sequencing input was peripheral blood. These TCRs come from a human donor in a cohort sampled during active COVID-19.

The J gene is TRBJ2-7, the V gene TRBV12-3 or TRBV12-4; D perhaps matches TRBD2 (6 bases). The CDR3 sequence is 13 residues long. Deletions cut 5 bases from V and 3 bases from J, with 11 bases between. CDR3 sequence reads: CASSALGGYEQYF. The CDR3 nucleotides read TGTGCCAGCAGTGCCTTGGGGGGCTACGAGCAGTACTTC.

The genes are TRBV19 and TRBJ1-1, with D uncertain. Germline values: CDR1 LNHDA, CDR2 SQIVND (reference sequence). Trimming pared 7 bases from V and 4 bases from J, leaving 7 bases between. The CDR3 spans 11 residues. CDR3 sequence reads: CASKEGTEAFF. In DNA form, the CDR3 reads TGTGCCAGTAAAGAGGGCACTGAAGCTTTCTTT.

V usage is TRBV5-1 and J usage is TRBJ2-3; TRBD2 agrees at 10 bases. With V trimmed by 4 bases and J by 6 bases, 8 bases remained unmatched. This CDR3 has 15 amino acids. Per the germline V gene, CDR1 is SGHRS and CDR2 is YFSETQ. In DNA, the CDR3 is TGCGCCAGCAGCCCGGAGCGGGGGGGCCTTGATACGCAGTATTTT. Translating it yields CASSPERGGLDTQYF.

J is TRBJ1-2 and V is TRBV19, with 7 bases identical to TRBD1. The V gene end was trimmed by 6 bases and the J gene end by 10 bases; junction bases not matched to a gene: 14. The CDR3 has 14 residues. From germline, CDR1 is LNHDA and CDR2 SQIVND (reference sequence). The CDR3 DNA reads TGTGCCAGTAGCCCTCGGGACAGCCGTGGGGCCTACACCTTC. Translated, it gives CASSPRDSRGAYTF. Supplemented by reference TRBV19 and TRBJ1-2, the full variable domain reads DGGITQSPKYLFRKEGQNVTLSCEQNLNHDAMYWYRQDPGQGLRLIYYSQIVNDFQKGDIAEGYSVSREKKESFPLTVTSAQKNPTAFYLCASSPRDSRGAYTFGSGTRLTVV.

The chain links TRBV19 to TRBJ1-5, with 8 nucleotides matching TRBD1. The V gene end was trimmed by 5 bases and the J gene end by 5 bases; junction bases not matched to a gene: 11. There are 16 residues in the CDR3. Looked up from germline, CDR1 is LNHDA and CDR2 is SQIVND (reference sequence). CDR3 loop: CASSFIGAGGYQPQHF. As DNA, the CDR3 is TGTGCCAGTAGTTTTATTGGGGCAGGGGGCTATCAGCCCCAGCATTTT.

J is TRBJ2-5 and V is TRBV5-1; 8 nucleotides line up with TRBD1. The CDR3 loop spans 16 amino acids. V dropped 4 bases and J dropped 0; count of bases not matched to a gene: 8. Per the germline V gene, CDR1 is SGHRS and CDR2 is YFSETQ. CDR3 in amino acids: CASSTGQVWYQETQYF. The CDR3 DNA is TGCGCCAGCAGCACGGGACAGGTTTGGTACCAAGAGACCCAGTACTTC.

This clone has a handful of counts. This rearrangement joins TRBV12-3 or TRBV12-4 to TRBJ1-1; 7 bases match TRBD1. V gave up 5 bases and J gave up 5 bases; unmatched junction bases: 2. The CDR3 has 12 amino acids. CDR3 amino acids: CASSRDSTEAFF. In DNA form, the CDR3 reads TGTGCCAGCAGTCGGGACAGTACTGAAGCTTTCTTT.

The J gene is TRBJ1-5, the V gene TRBV19; possibly TRBD1 for D (5 bases). This CDR3 is built from 15 residues. In germline, CDR1 is LNHDA, CDR2 SQIVND (reference sequence). The germline V and J ends were trimmed by 6 bases and 2 bases, with 14 bases remaining between them. CDR3 DNA: TGTGCCAGTAGGAGCGGGGGATGGGGCAATCAGCCCCAGCATTTT. Its translation: CASRSGGWGNQPQHF.

V is TRBV18 and J is TRBJ2-7; 10 bases map to TRBD2. CDR3 length: 13 residues. J was trimmed by 3 bases and V by 5 bases; bases with no gene match: 1. Germline loops: CDR1 KGHSH, CDR2 LQKENI. In nucleotides, the CDR3 is TGTGCCAGCTCAGGGACTAGCGACTACGAGCAGTACTTC. As protein: CASSGTSDYEQYF.

V is TRBV30 and J is TRBJ1-6; D gene unclear. Germline V gives CDR1 GTSNPN, CDR2 SVGIG (reference sequence). The V gene lost 1 base and the J gene lost 7 bases, with 14 bases spanning the gap. This CDR3 region has 15 residues. The CDR3 region has the DNA TGTGCCTGGAGTGCCTTTGGAGGGAAGAATTCACCCCTCCACTTT. Its translation: CAWSAFGGKNSPLHF.

The J gene is TRBJ2-7, the V gene TRBV10-1; the D gene is possibly TRBD1 (5 bases). The CDR3 has 13 amino acids. Germline assignment: CDR1 WNHNN and CDR2 SYGVQD (reference sequence). V was pared by 5 bases and J by 2 bases, with 10 bases between. The CDR3 here is CASSSGSTYEQYF. In DNA, the CDR3 is TGCGCCAGCAGTTCAGGGTCCACCTACGAGCAGTACTTC.